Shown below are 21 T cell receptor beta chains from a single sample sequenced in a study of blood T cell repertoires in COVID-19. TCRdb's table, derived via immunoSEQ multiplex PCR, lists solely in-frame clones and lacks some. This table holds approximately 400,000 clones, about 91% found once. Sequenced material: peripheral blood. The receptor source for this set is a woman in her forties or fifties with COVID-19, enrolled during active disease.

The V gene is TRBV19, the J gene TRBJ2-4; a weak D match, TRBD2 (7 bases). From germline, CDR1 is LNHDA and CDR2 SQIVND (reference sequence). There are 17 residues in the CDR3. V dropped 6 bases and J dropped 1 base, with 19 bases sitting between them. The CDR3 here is CASRRGEGVFAKNIQYF. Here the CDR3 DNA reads TGTGCCAGTAGAAGGGGGGAGGGAGTCTTTGCCAAAAACATTCAGTACTTC.

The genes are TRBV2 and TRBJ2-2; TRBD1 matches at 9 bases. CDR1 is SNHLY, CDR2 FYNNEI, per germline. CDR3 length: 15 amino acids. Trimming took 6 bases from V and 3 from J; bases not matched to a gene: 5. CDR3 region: CASSVTGGHTGELFF. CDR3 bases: TGTGCCAGCAGCGTAACAGGGGGCCACACCGGGGAGCTGTTTTTT.

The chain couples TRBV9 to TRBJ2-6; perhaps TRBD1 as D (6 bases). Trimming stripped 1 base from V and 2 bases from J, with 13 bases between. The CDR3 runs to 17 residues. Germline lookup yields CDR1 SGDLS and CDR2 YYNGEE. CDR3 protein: CASSVTGNLPGANVLTF. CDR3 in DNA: TGTGCCAGCAGCGTAACAGGGAACTTGCCTGGGGCCAACGTCCTGACTTTC.

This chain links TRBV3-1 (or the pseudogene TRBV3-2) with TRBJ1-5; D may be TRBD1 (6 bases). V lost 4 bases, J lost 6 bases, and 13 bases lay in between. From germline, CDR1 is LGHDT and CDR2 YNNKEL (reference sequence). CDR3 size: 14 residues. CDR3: CASSLRGSGQPQHF. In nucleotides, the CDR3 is TGTGCCAGCAGCCTCAGGGGATCCGGTCAGCCCCAGCATTTT.

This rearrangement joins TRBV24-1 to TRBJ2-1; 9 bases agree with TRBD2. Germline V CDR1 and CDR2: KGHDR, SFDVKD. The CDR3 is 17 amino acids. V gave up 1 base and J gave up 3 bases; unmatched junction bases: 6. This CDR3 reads CATSDFRRGGNYNEQFF. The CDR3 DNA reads TGTGCCACCAGTGATTTCCGGCGGGGGGGGAACTACAATGAGCAGTTCTTC.

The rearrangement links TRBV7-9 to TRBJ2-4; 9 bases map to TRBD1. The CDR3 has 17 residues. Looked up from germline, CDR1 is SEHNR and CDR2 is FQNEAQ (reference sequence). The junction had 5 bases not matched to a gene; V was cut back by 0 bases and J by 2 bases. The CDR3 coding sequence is TGTGCCAGCAGCTTAGCCGGGACAGGGCCGACCAAAAACATTCAGTACTTC. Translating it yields CASSLAGTGPTKNIQYF.

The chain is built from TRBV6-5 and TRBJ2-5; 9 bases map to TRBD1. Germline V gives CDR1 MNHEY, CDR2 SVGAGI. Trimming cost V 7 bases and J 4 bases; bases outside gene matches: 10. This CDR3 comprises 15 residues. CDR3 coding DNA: TGTGCCAGCAACCGCCAACAGGGGGCTGGAGAGACCCAGTACTTC. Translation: CASNRQQGAGETQYF.

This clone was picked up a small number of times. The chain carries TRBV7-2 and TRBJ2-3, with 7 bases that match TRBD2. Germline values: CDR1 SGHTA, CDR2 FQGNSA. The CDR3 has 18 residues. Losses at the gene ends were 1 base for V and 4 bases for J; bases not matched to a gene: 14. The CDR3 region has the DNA TGTGCCAGCAGCTTAGGGGGAGGGCTAGCGCATGGAGCAGATACGCAGTATTTT. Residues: CASSLGGGLAHGADTQYF. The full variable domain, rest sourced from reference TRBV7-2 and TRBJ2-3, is GAGVSQSPSNKVTEKGKDVELRCDPISGHTALYWYRQSLGQGLEFLIYFQGNSAPDKSGLPSDRFSAERTGGSVSTLTIQRTQQEDSAVYLCASSLGGGLAHGADTQYFGPGTRLTVL.

The CDR3 protein is CASSPDGYSNQPQHF. In DNA form, the CDR3 reads TGTGCCAGCAGTCCCGACGGGTATAGCAATCAGCCCCAGCATTTT. J is TRBJ1-5 and V is TRBV6-4; D is unclear. The CDR3 covers 15 residues. Germline-derived CDR1 and CDR2 are MRHNA and SNTAGT. Trimming left V 5 bases short and J 0 bases short, with 11 bases between.

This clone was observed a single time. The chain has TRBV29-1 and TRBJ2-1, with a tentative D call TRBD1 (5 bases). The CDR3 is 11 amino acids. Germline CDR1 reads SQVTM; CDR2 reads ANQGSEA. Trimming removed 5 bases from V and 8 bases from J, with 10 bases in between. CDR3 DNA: TGCAGCGTTTTAACAGGCGATGAGCAGTTCTTC. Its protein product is CSVLTGDEQFF.

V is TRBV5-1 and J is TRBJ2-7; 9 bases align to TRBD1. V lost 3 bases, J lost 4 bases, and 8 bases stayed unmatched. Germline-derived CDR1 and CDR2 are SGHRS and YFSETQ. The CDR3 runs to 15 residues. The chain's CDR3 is CASSSATGGGYEQYF. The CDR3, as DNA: TGCGCCAGCAGCTCCGCGACAGGGGGTGGGTACGAGCAGTACTTC.

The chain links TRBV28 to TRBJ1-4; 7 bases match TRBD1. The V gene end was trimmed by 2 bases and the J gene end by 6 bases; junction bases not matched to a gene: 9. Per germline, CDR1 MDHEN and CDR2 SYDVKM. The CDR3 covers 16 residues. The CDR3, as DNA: TGTGCCAGCAGTTTAGCCCCGACAGGGTCTGATGAAAAACTGTTTTTT. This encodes CASSLAPTGSDEKLFF.

CDR3 residues: CASSFIDRQETQYF. In DNA form, the CDR3 reads TGTGCCAGCAGCTTCATCGACAGGCAAGAGACCCAGTACTTC. The chain combines TRBV3-1 (or the pseudogene TRBV3-2) with TRBJ2-5; D perhaps matches TRBD1 (6 bases). Germline CDR1 reads LGHDT; CDR2 reads YNNKEL (reference sequence). CDR3 length equals 14 residues. Deletions cut 5 bases from V and 2 bases from J, with 12 bases between.

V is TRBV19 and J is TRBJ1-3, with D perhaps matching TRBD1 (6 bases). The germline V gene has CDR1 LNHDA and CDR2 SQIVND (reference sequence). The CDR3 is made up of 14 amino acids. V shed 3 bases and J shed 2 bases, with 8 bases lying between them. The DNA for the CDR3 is TGTGCCAGTAGTATCAGGGGAACTGGAAACACCATATATTTT. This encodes CASSIRGTGNTIYF.

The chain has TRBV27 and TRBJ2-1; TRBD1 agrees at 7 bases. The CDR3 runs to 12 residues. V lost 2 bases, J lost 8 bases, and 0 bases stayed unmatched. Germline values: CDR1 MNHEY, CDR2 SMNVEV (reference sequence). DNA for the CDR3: TGTGCCAGCAGTTTAAGGGGGCATGAGCAGTTCTTC. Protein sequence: CASSLRGHEQFF.

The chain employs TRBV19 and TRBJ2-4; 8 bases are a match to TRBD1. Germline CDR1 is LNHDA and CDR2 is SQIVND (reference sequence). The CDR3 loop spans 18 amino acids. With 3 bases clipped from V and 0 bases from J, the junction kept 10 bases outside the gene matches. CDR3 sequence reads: CASSISRGPNIAKNIQYF. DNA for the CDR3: TGTGCCAGTAGTATTTCCAGGGGGCCTAATATAGCCAAAAACATTCAGTACTTC.

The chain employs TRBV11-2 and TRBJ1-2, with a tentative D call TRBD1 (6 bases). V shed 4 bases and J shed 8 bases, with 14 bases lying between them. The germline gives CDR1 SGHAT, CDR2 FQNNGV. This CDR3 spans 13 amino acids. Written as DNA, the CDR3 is TGTGCCAGCAGCTCGGACAGACCCTACGGCTACACCTTC. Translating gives CASSSDRPYGYTF.

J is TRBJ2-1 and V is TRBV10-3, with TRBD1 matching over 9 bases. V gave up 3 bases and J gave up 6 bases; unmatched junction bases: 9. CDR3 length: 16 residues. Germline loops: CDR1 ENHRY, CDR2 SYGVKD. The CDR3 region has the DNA TGTGCCATCAGTGATGGAACAGGGGGCATCGGCAATGAGCAGTTCTTC. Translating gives CAISDGTGGIGNEQFF.

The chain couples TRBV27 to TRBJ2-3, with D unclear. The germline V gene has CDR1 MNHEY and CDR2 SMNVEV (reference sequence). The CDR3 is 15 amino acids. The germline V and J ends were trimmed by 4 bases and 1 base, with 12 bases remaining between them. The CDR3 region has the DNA TGTGCCAGCAGTTCCCTGGCCCATGGCACAGATACGCAGTATTTT. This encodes CASSSLAHGTDTQYF.

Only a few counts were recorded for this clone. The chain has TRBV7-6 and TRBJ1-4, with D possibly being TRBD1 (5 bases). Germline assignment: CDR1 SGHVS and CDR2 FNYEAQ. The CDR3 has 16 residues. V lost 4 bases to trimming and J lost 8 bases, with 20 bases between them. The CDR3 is CASSSPPSGHSEKLFF. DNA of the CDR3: TGTGCCAGCAGCTCACCTCCCTCAGGGCATTCCGAAAAACTGTTTTTT.

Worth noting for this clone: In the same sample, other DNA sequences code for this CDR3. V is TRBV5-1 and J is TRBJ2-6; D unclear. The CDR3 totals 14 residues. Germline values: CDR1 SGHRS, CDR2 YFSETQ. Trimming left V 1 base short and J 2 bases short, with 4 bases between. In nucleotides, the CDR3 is TGCGCCAGCAGCTTGACGGCTGGGGCCAACGTCCTGACTTTC. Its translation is CASSLTAGANVLTF.